This T cell receptor beta chain was identified in a study of blood T cell repertoires in COVID-19. On the study more broadly: The samples span acute and convalescent COVID-19 from the United States, Italy and Spain. The analysed material was cDNA or gDNA that came from T cells, B-cell-depleted T cells, or PBMCs.

In the authors' workflow: Quantification of nucleated cells was approximated via reference gene primer amplification. Sequenced by immunoSEQ multiplex PCR; TCRdb stores in-frame clones only, minus some. V, J and clone size are those of that table, while D and trimming were read from the DNA. Counted here are some 150,000 clones, around nine tenths occurring once; the ten biggest clones make up more than 3.5%. Specimen: peripheral blood. This sequence was found in a woman aged 40-49 years with acute or convalescent COVID-19.

The CDR3 reads CASSPDSSHTEAFF. The CDR3 nucleotides are TGTGCCAGCAGCCCGGACAGCAGCCACACTGAAGCTTTCTTT. The rearrangement joins TRBV7-9 to TRBJ1-1, with D perhaps TRBD1 (6 bases). There are 14 residues in the CDR3. V was pared by 5 bases and J by 3 bases, with 13 bases between. CDR1 SEHNR and CDR2 FQNEAQ come from the germline V gene (reference sequence).